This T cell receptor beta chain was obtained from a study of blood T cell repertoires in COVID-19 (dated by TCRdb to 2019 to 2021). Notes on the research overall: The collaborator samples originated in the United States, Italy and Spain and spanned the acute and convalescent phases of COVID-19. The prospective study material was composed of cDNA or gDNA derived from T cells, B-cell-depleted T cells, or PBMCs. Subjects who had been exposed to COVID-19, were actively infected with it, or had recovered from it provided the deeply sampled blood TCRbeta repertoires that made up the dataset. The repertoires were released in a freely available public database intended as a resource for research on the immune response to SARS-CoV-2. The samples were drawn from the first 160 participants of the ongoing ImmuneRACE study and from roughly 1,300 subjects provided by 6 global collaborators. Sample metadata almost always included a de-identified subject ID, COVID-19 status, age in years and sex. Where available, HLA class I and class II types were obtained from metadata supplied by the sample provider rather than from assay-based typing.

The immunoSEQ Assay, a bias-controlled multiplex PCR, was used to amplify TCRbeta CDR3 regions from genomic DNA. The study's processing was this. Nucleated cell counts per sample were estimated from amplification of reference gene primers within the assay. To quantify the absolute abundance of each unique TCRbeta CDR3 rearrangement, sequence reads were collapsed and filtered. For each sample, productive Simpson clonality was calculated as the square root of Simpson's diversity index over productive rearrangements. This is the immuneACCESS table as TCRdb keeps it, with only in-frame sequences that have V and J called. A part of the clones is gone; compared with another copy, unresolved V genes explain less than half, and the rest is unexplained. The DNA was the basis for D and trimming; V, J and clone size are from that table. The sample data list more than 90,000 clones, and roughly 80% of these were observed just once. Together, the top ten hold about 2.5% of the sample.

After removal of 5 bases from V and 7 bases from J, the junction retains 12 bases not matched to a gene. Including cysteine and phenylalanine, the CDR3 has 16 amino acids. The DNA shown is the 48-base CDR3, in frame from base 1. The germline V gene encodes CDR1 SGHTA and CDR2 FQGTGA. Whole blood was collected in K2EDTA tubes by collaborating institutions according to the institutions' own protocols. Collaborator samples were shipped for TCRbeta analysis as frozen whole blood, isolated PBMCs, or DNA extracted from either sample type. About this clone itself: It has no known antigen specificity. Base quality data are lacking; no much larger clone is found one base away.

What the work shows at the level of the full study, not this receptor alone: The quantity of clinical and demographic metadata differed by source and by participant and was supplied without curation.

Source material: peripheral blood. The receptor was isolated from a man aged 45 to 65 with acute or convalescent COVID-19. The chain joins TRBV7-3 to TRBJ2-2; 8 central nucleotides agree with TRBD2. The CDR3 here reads CASSPPGREAGGELFF. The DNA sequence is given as TGTGCCAGCAGCCCCCCGGGGCGGGAGGCGGGCGGGGAGCTGTTTTTT.